One and the same sample provided the 7 T cell receptor beta chains below, sequenced in a study of glioma-infiltrating T cells. The iRepertoire nested amplicon-rescue multiplex PCR amplified TCR alpha and beta CDR3s from RNA. TCRdb called the multiplex PCR reads again in MiXCR, with one record for every CDR3 protein. The repertoire holds under 130,000 distinct CDR3 sequences, with about 30% as singletons. The sample consisted of glioma tissue, nonneoplastic brain tissue, or PBMCs (not recorded which). Source of these receptors: a human donor with low-grade glioma or glioblastoma, undergoing nonglioma brain surgery, or in good health (not recorded which).

The chain joins TRBV5-1 to TRBJ2-5; 9 positions agree with TRBD1. J gave up 4 bases and V 4 bases, and 8 bases lay outside the gene matches. Germline values: CDR1 SGHRS, CDR2 YFSETQ. This CDR3 region has 15 residues. Here the CDR3 DNA reads TGCGCCAGCAGCCTGGACAGGGGAATCCCAGAGACCCAGTACTTC. It translates to CASSLDRGIPETQYF.

This clonotype showed up many times. The chain uses TRBV20-1 and TRBJ2-1, with D possibly being TRBD1 or TRBD2 (5 bases each). The ends were cut back, 2 bases at V and 8 bases at J, with 13 bases in the middle. CDR1 is DFQATT and CDR2 is SNEGSKA in the germline V gene (reference sequence). CDR3 size: 13 residues. DNA for the CDR3: TGCAGTGCTAGACCAACCGGGGCCTATGAGCAGTTCTTC. This translates into CSARPTGAYEQFF.

This clonotype occurred many times. The V and J genes are TRBV7-9 and TRBJ1-2, with unresolved D. This CDR3 is 13 amino acids long. V shed 5 bases and J shed 8 bases, with 15 bases lying between them. Germline loops: CDR1 SEHNR, CDR2 FQNEAQ (reference sequence). The CDR3 is CASSHGSTGGYTF. For the CDR3, the DNA is TGTGCCAGCAGCCACGGGTCTACGGGGGGCTACACCTTC.

This clonotype was recorded many times. The chain joins TRBV7-2 to TRBJ2-5; 12 bases are a match to TRBD2. The CDR3 spans 15 residues. The V gene end was trimmed by 3 bases and the J gene end by 5 bases; junction bases not matched to a gene: 4. Germline values: CDR1 SGHTA, CDR2 FQGNSA. The CDR3 here is CASSFTSGGKETQYF. CDR3 coding DNA: TGTGCCAGCAGCTTCACTAGCGGGGGGAAGGAGACCCAGTACTTC.

Of note for this clonotype: A much larger clone lies a single base off, so this may be a read error. V gene TRBV6-9 combines with J gene TRBJ2-7; TRBD1 is a possible D gene (7 bases). The CDR3 spans 15 residues. Looked up from germline, CDR1 is MNHGY and CDR2 is SVAAGI. The CDR3 loop is CASSSQGGGNYGQYF. The CDR3 DNA follows: TGTGCCAGCAGTTCCCAGGGGGGCGGGAATTACGGGCAGTACTTC.

This chain connects TRBV6-4 to TRBJ1-2, with unresolved D. V lost 0 bases, J lost 8 bases, and 19 bases lay in between. Per germline, CDR1 MRHNA and CDR2 SNTAGT. The CDR3 length is 16 residues. CDR3 in amino acids: CASSDSQGPRTRGYTF. CDR3 in DNA: TGTGCCAGCAGTGACTCTCAAGGCCCACGGACCCGAGGCTACACCTTC.

In its sample, this clonotype was seen many times. The chain carries TRBV6-1 and TRBJ1-1; the D is unclear. Germline CDR1 is MNHNS and CDR2 is SASEGT. The length of the CDR3 is 13 residues. The V end was cut by 6 bases, the J end by 3 bases, with 11 bases between. CDR3 nucleotide sequence: TGTGCCAGCAGCCCGAGAAAGGACACTGAAGCTTTCTTT. Translating gives CASSPRKDTEAFF.